This entry lists 6 T cell receptor beta chains sequenced from one sample in a study of human T cells and chemical hapten exposure. TCRdb independently ran MiXCR on the RACE reads; one entry per CDR3 protein. The sample has 180,000 or so distinct CDR3 sequences; under 30% are singletons. Time point reported: patch test 3, about 24 weeks after DPC sensitization. As to treatment: therapeutic diphenylcyclopropenone sensitization with weekly scalp DPC. Specimen: whole blood, collected in connection with sensitization to the hapten diphenylcyclopropenone (DPC). The receptors originated from a woman in her forties with alopecia areata. Some clones in this sample may be carry-over from other donors' samples.

The chain combines TRBV28 with TRBJ1-1; TRBD1 might be the D (6 bases). CDR1 MDHEN and CDR2 SYDVKM come from the germline V gene. The CDR3 covers 14 residues. The V end lost 2 bases, the J end lost 6 bases, and 13 bases lay between the germline ends. Here the CDR3 reads CASSLRRGWAEAFF. CDR3 sequence (DNA): TGTGCCAGCAGTTTAAGGAGGGGGTGGGCTGAAGCTTTCTTT.

Comments on this clonotype: At one end, the junction sequence differs from germline, possibly due to a read error. This chain joins TRBV6-5 and TRBJ2-6; D might be TRBD1 or TRBD2, each matching 5 bases. CDR3 length equals 18 residues. From germline, CDR1 is MNHEY and CDR2 SVGAGI. DNA of the CDR3: TGTGTCAGCAGTTACGACGGGACGGATCACTCTGGGGCCAACGTCCTGACTTTC. Its translation is CVSSYDGTDHSGANVLTF.

This clonotype was detected many times. V and J are TRBV7-9 and TRBJ2-5; 10 bases fit TRBD2. The ends lost 2 bases at V and 4 bases at J; junction bases unmatched: 7. The CDR3 runs 16 residues. Germline V gene lookup returns CDR1 SEHNR and CDR2 FQNEAQ (reference sequence). This CDR3 reads CASSLRGGLAAETQYF. The CDR3 region has the DNA TGTGCCAGCAGCTTACGTGGCGGACTAGCGGCAGAGACCCAGTACTTC.

J is TRBJ1-6 and V is TRBV6-5; D gene unclear. The CDR3 extends over 15 amino acids. Germline assignment: CDR1 MNHEY and CDR2 SVGAGI. With 8 bases removed from V and 6 bases from J, the gap between germline ends came to 17 bases. In DNA form, the CDR3 reads TGTGCCAGCCTTCCGTCGGGCGCTGGTAATTCACCCCTCCACTTT. Translating gives CASLPSGAGNSPLHF.

V and J are TRBV5-6 and TRBJ2-5; 9 nucleotides agree with TRBD2. The length of the CDR3 is 15 residues. Germline V gene lookup returns CDR1 SGHDT and CDR2 YYEEEE. J lost 6 bases, V lost 0 bases, and 6 bases had no gene match. CDR3 region: CASSLVREGGKTQYF. The CDR3, as DNA: TGTGCCAGCAGCTTGGTGCGGGAGGGGGGTAAGACCCAGTACTTC.

The gene calls are TRBV9 and TRBJ2-1; 12 bases agree with TRBD2. The CDR3 contains 17 residues. The J segment lost 8 bases and the V segment lost 0 bases, leaving 9 bases of the junction unmatched. CDR1 and CDR2 from the germline V gene are SGDLS and YYNGEE. CDR3 coding DNA: TGTGCCAGCAGCGTAGCTACTAGCGGGAGGCATGGGGATGAGCAGTTCTTC. This translates into CASSVATSGRHGDEQFF.